A single TCR beta chain is shown here with its context. This clonotype was counted ten times or more. Its antigen is currently not known. Base quality data are lacking; no much larger clone is found one base away. CDR1 SGDLS and CDR2 YYNGEE were looked up in the germline V gene. The CDR3 sequence holds 12 residues, the cysteine and phenylalanine included. The DNA shown is the 36-base CDR3, in frame from base 1. The trim is 0 bases for V and 6 bases for J, with a gap of 4 bases between the germline ends. The library was generated by RACE. Sequencing instrument: NextSeq 500. During library preparation, unique molecular identifiers were attached to individual cDNA molecules so that TCRs could be counted in a quantitative, reproducible way. Both TCR alpha and TCR beta chains were sequenced from each blood RNA sample. The source study handled its data this way. Samples had a median of roughly 91,000 TCRs, with a range from about 23,224 to 690,600. V, J and CDR3 annotation of the TCR reads was carried out using the Decombinator software suite. For the PS versus PT1 abundance plots, all samples were subsampled to the same number of TCRs (28,000). Expanded TCRs were defined as absent before sensitization and observed at least eight times at the 2-week time point. The public reads were reprocessed in TCRdb via fastp at Q25 and MiXCR, keeping in-frame beta chains. Entries are consolidated by CDR3 protein sequence, retaining the most common genes and DNA. For this entry, the V and J calls and clone size follow TCRdb and not the study's own pipeline. The sample table contains 250,000 or so distinct CDR3 sequences; only one count was recorded for over 8% of them. Over 2% of the sample comes from the top ten.

The time point tag for this specimen amounts to: pre-sensitization, week 0. The sample's treatment or condition label, in plain terms: therapeutic diphenylcyclopropenone sensitization with weekly scalp DPC. Blood at each patch-test visit was drawn before the patch test was applied. Eligible patients were aged 18 to 70, diagnosed with alopecia, deemed suitable for DPC therapy, and excluded if pregnant. Unfractionated whole blood was collected in Tempus Blood RNA tubes, and total RNA was extracted from that blood. The sample comes from a study of human T cells and chemical hapten exposure (dated by TCRdb to 2020 to 2023). Some background on the complete study: For sensitization, 2% DPC in acetone was applied to a 2 cm by 2 cm area of upper inner arm skin. Throughout the roughly 25-week study period, patients were also given weekly therapeutic DPC doses on the scalp. Patch testing on the upper back used Finn chambers containing 0.01% DPC, with scoring done after 6 days according to International Contact Dermatitis Research Group standards. The mostly female patient cohort included alopecia areata with under or over 50% scalp involvement, alopecia totalis and alopecia universalis. Peripheral blood TCR repertoire changes were tracked in vivo in alopecia patients during primary and secondary sensitization to the hapten diphenylcyclopropenone (DPC). Blood samples were taken from patients before sensitization (week 0) and then at 2, 6 and about 24 weeks after DPC sensitization. The libraries were sequenced as a pool, and the TCR yield per sample differed mostly because of small variations in library volumes within the pool. Blood for TCR sequencing was provided by twenty-nine alopecia patients at one to four time points (pre-sensitization, 2, 6 and 24 weeks). The study at large found these results: Expanded TCRs formed significantly more large CDR3 similarity clusters than pre-sensitization or healthy control sets, consistent with antigen-driven responses. The number of TCRs above 1 in 1000 frequency did not change with DPC sensitization; there was no evidence of global repertoire structure alterations. Patch test score correlated positively with the number of PT1 expanded TCRs, reaching significance at thresholds 8, 16 and 32 but not at 4. After repeated subsampling, changes were observed in the strength of the expansion versus patch-test correlation and in the threshold at which the correlation became significant. Alopecia, a presumed autoimmune disease, was present in all patients, so the immune response of the patients might differ from that of healthy individuals.

The TCR was taken from a middle-aged woman with alopecia areata. Some clones in this sample may be carry-over from other donors' samples. This chain is built from TRBV9 and TRBJ2-1; there is no confident call for the D gene. Sequences were derived from whole blood, sampled in connection with sensitization to the hapten diphenylcyclopropenone (DPC). For the CDR3, the sequence is CASSVAFNEQFF. The nucleotides are TGTGCCAGCAGCGTAGCCTTCAATGAGCAGTTCTTC.